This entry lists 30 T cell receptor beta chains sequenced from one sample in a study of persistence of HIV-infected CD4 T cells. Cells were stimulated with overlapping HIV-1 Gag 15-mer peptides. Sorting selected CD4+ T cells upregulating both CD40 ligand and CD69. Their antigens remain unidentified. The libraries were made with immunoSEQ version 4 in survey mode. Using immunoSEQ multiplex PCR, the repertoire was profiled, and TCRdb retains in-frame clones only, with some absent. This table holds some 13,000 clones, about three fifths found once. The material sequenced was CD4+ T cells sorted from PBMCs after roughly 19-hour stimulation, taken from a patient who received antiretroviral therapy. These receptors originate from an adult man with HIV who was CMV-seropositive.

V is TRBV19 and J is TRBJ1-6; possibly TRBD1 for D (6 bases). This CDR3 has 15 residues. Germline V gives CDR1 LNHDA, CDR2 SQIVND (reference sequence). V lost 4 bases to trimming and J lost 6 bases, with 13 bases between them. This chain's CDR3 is CASSTFRGFNSPLHF. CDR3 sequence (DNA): TGTGCCAGTAGTACTTTCAGGGGATTTAATTCACCCCTCCACTTT.

The CDR3 spells CASSPAGGWNTGELFF. CDR3 sequence (DNA): TGTGCCAGCAGCCCAGCGGGCGGGTGGAACACCGGGGAGCTGTTTTTT. The chain carries TRBV7-9 and TRBJ2-2, with a tentative D call TRBD2 (6 bases). V was shortened by 5 bases and J by 1 base, with 14 bases between the two germline ends. Germline assignment: CDR1 SEHNR and CDR2 FQNEAQ (reference sequence). This CDR3 comprises 16 residues.

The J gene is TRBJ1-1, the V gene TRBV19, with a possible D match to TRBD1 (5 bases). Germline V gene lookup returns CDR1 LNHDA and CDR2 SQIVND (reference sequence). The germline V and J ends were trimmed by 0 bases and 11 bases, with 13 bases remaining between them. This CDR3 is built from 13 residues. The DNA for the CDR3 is TGTGCCAGTAGTATAGATCGAAGAGGGGACGCTTTCTTT. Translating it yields CASSIDRRGDAFF.

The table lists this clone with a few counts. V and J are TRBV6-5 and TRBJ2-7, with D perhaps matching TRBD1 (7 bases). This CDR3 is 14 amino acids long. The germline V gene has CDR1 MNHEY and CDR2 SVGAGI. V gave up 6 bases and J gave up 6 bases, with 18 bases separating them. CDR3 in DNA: TGTGCCAGCAGAAAATGGGGGGACAGCTCCGAGCAGTACTTC. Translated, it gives CASRKWGDSSEQYF.

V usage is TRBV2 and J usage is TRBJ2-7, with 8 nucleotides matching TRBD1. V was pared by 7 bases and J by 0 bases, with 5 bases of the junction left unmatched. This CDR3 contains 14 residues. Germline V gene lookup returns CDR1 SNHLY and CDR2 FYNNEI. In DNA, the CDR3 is TGTGCCAGCATTCGGACAGGGAGCTCCTACGAGCAGTACTTC. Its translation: CASIRTGSSYEQYF.

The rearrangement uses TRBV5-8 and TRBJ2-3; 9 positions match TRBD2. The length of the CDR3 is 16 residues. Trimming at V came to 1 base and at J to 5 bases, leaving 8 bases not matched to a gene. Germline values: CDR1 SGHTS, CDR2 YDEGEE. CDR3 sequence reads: CASSLSGGLGGDTQYF. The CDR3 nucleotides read TGTGCCAGCAGCTTGAGCGGGGGGTTAGGGGGAGATACGCAGTATTTT.

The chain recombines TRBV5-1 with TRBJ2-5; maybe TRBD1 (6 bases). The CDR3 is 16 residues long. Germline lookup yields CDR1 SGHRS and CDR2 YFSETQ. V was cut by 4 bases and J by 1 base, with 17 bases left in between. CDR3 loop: CASSLTLGGPQETQYF. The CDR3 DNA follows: TGCGCCAGCAGCCTGACTTTAGGGGGACCCCAAGAGACCCAGTACTTC.

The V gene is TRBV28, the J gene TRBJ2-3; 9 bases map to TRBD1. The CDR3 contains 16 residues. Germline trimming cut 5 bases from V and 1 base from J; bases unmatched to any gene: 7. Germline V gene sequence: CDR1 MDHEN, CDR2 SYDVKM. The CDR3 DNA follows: TGTGCCAGCAGTCAGGTGGGACAGGGTCGCACAGATACGCAGTATTTT. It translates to CASSQVGQGRTDTQYF.

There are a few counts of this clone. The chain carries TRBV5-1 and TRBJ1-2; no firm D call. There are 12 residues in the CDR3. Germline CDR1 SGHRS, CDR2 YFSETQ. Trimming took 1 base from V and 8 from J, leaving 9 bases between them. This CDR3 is CASSLNGLGYTF. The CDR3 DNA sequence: TGCGCCAGCAGCTTGAACGGGCTCGGCTACACCTTC.

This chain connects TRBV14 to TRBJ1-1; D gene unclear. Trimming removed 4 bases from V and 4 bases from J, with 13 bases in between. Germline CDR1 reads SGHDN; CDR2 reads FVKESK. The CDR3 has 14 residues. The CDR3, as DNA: TGTGCCAGCAGCCCCCAGAGGTTGGGCACTGAAGCTTTCTTT. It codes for CASSPQRLGTEAFF.

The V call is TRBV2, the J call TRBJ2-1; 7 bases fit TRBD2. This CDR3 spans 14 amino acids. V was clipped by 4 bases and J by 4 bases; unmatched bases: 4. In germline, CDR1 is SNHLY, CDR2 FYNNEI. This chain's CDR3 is CASSGTRGYNEQFF. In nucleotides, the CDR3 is TGTGCCAGCAGTGGGACTAGAGGTTACAATGAGCAGTTCTTC.

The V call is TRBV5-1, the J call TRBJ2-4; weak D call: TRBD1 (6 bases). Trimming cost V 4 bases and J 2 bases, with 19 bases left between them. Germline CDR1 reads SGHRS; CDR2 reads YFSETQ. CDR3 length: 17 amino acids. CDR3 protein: CASSDQVVGASKNIQYF. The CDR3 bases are TGCGCCAGCAGCGACCAGGTTGTGGGGGCTTCCAAAAACATTCAGTACTTC.

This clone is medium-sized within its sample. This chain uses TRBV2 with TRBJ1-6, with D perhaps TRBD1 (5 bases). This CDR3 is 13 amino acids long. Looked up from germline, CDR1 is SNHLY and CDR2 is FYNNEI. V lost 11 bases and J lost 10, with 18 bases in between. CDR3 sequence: CAGVGGARSPLHF. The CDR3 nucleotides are TGTGCCGGGGTGGGAGGGGCTCGATCACCCCTCCACTTT.

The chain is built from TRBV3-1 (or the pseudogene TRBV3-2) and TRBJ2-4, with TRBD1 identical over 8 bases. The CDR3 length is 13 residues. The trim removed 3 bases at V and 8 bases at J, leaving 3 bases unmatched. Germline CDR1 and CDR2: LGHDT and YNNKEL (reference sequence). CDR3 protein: CASSQDRADIQYF. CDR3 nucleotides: TGTGCCAGCAGCCAGGACAGGGCGGACATTCAGTACTTC.

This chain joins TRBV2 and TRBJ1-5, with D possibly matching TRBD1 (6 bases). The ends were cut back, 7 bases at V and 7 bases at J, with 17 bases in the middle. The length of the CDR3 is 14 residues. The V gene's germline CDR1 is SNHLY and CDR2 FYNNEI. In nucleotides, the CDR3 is TGTGCCAGCACGGGGGGGGCGACAAAGCAGCCCCAGCATTTT. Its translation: CASTGGATKQPQHF.

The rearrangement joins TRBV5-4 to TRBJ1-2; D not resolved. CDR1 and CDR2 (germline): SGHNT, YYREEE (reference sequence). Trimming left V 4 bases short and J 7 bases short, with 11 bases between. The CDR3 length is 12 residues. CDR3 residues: CASSTARSGYTF. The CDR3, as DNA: TGTGCCAGCAGCACAGCTAGGAGTGGCTACACCTTC.

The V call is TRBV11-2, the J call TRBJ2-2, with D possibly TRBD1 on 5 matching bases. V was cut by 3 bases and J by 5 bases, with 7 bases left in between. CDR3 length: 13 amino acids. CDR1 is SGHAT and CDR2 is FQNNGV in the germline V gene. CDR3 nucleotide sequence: TGTGCCAGCAGCTTTAGACAGACCGGGGAGCTGTTTTTT. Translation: CASSFRQTGELFF.

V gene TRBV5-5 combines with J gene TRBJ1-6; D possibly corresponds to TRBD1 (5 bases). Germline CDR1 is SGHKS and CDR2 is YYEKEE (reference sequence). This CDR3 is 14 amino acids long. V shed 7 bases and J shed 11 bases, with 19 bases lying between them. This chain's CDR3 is CASSPGLWGTPLHF. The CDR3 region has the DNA TGTGCCAGCTCCCCTGGGCTTTGGGGGACACCCCTCCACTTT.

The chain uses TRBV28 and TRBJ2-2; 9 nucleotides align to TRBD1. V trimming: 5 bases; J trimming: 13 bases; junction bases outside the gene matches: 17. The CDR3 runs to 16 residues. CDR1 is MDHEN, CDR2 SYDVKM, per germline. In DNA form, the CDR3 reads TGTGCCAGCAGTCCCTGGAGAGCACAGGGGGCGCGCGTGCTGTTTTTT. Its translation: CASSPWRAQGARVLFF.

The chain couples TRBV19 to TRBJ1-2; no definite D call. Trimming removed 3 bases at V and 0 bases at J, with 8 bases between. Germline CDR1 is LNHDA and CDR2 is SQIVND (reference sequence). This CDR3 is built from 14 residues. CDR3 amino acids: CASSMGPANYGYTF. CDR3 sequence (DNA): TGTGCCAGTAGTATGGGCCCAGCTAACTATGGCTACACCTTC.

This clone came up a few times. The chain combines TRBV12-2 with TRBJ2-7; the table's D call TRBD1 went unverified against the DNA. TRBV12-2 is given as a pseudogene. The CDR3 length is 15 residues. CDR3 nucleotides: TGTGCAAGTCGCTTACGAGTTGGACAGCCCTACGAGCAGTACTTC. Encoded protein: CASRLRVGQPYEQYF.

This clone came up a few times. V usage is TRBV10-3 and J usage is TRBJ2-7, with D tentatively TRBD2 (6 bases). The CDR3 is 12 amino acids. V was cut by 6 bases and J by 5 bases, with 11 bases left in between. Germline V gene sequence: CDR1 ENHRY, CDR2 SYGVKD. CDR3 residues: CAISAGLNEQYF. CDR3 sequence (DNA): TGTGCCATCAGCGCGGGGCTCAACGAGCAGTACTTC.

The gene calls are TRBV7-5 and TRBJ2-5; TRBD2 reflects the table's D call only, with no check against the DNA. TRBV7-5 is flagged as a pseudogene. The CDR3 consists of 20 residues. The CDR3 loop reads CVRSPIPPLAGGGYQETQYF. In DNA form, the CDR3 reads TGTGTCAGAAGCCCTATACCCCCCCTAGCGGGAGGGGGGTACCAAGAGACCCAGTACTTC.

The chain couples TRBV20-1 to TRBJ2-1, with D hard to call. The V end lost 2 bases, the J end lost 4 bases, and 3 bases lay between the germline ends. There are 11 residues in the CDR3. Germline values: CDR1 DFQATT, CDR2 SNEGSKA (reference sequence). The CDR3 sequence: CSARQYNEQFF. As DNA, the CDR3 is TGCAGTGCTAGACAATACAATGAGCAGTTCTTC.

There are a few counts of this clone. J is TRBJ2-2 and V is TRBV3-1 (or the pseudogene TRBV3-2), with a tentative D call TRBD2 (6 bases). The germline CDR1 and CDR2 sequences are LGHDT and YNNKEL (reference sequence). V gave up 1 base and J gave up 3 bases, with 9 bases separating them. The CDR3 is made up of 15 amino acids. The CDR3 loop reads CASSQVRGYTGELFF. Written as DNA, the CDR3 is TGTGCCAGCAGCCAAGTGCGGGGATACACCGGGGAGCTGTTTTTT.

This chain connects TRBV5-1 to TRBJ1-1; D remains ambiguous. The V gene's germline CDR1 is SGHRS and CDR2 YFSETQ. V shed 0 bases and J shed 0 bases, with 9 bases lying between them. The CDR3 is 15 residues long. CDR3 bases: TGCGCCAGCAGCTTGGCAGGAACGGTGAACACTGAAGCTTTCTTT. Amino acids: CASSLAGTVNTEAFF.

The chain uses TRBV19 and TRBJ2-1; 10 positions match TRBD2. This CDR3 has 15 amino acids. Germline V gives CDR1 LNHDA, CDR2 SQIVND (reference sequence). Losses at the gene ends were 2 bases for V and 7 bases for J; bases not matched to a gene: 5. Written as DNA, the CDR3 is TGTGCCAGTAGTATAACTAGCGGGGAGGGGAATGAGCAGTTCTTC. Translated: CASSITSGEGNEQFF.

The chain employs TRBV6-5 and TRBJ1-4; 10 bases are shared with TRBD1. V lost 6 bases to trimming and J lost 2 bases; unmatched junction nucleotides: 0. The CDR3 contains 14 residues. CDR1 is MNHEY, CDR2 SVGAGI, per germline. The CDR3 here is CASRGQGTNEKLFF. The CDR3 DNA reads TGTGCCAGCAGGGGACAGGGGACTAATGAAAAACTGTTTTTT.

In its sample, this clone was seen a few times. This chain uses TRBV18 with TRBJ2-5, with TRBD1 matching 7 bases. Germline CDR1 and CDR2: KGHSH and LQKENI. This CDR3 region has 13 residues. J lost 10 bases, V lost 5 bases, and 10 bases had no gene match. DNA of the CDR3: TGTGCCAGCTCAGTTGAGGGGGCTGGAGACCAGTACTTC. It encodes CASSVEGAGDQYF.

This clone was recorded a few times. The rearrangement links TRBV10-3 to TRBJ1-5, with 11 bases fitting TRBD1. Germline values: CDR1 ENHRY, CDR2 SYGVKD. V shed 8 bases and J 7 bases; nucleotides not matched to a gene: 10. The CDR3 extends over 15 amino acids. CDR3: CAIAGQGALGQPQHF. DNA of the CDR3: TGTGCCATCGCCGGACAGGGGGCCTTGGGCCAGCCCCAGCATTTT.